This TCR beta chain was recovered during a study of naive and memory T cell subsets. An equimolar mix of two oligonucleotides served as the beta constant-region primer for TRBC1 and TRBC2. Nested alpha and beta constant-region primers with the SP2 primer drove four PCR rounds on ligated cDNA. A 12-nucleotide UMI and the SP2 primer were added to the cDNA 3' end by oligonucleotide ligation. TCRdb recomputed calls from the UMI-ligation and nested PCR reads with MiXCR, one row per CDR3 protein. The data contain some 80,000 distinct CDR3 sequences, about 9.9% of them singletons. Looked up from germline, CDR1 is MDHEN and CDR2 is SYDVKM. CDR3 size: 15 residues. Trimming at V came to 5 bases and at J to 3 bases, leaving 8 bases not matched to a gene. This clonotype has more than one count but fewer than ten. CD8 T cells were positively selected from what remained after CD4 positive selection.

This chain joins TRBV28 and TRBJ1-2, with 8 bases fitting TRBD1. The TCR originated in a human donor in good health. Specimen: naive CD8+ T cells from blood. DNA of the CDR3: TGTGCCAGCAGTCCCAGGGGGCCAAGGTACTATGGCTACACCTTC. Residues: CASSPRGPRYYGYTF.